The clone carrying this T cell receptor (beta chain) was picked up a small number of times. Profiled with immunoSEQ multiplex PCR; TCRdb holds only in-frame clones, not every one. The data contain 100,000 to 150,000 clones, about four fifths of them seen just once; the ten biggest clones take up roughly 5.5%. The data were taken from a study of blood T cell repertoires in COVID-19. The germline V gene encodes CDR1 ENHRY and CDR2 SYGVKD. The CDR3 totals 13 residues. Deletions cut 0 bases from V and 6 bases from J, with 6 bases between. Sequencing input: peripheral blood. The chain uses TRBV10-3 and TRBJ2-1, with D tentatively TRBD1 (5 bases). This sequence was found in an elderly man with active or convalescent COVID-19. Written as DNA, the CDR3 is TGTGCCATCAGTGAGTCAGGGGTCAATGAGCAGTTCTTC. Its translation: CAISESGVNEQFF.